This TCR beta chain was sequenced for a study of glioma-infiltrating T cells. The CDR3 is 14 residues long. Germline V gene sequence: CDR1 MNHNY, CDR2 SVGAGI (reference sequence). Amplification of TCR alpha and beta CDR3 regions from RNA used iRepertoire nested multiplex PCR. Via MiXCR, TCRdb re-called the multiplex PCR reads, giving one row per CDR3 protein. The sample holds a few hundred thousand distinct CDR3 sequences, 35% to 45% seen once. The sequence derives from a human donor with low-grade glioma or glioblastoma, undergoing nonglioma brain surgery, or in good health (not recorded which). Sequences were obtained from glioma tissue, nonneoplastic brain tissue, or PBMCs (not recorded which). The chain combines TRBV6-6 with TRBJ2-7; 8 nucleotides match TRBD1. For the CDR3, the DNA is TGTGTTAGCAGTACCACAGGGGGAGATAACGAGCAGTACTTC. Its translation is CVSSTTGGDNEQYF.